The 25 T cell receptor beta chains given below trace back to one sample, sequenced in a study of response to subunit inactivated influenza vaccine (dated by TCRdb to about 2018). Libraries were constructed by RT-PCR. The sequencer was an Illumina HiSeq 2500. The public reads were reprocessed in TCRdb via fastp at Q25 and MiXCR, keeping in-frame beta chains. Every CDR3 protein is listed once, alongside the most common genes and DNA of its rows. For this sample there are about 780,000 distinct CDR3 sequences; around a sixth appear just once. The top ten clonotypes cover under 13% of the sample. This sample comprised PBMCs from blood, obtained 4 to 6 days after vaccination. All receptors come from a man aged 50-59 years who received an inactivated influenza vaccine. Donor details come from another sample of the same person, matched by shared clones.

There are many counts of this clonotype. The chain joins TRBV29-1 to TRBJ2-1; D gene ambiguous. The germline CDR1 and CDR2 sequences are SQVTM and ANQGSEA. Trimming pared 1 base from V and 5 bases from J, leaving 6 bases between. The CDR3 is 12 residues long. CDR3 DNA: TGCAGCGTTGAAGGTCTACACAATGAGCAGTTCTTC. It translates to CSVEGLHNEQFF.

This clonotype appeared a few times. This sequence joins TRBV12-3 or TRBV12-4 and TRBJ1-5; no reliable D call. The CDR3 covers 13 residues. V lost 6 bases to trimming and J lost 11 bases, with 17 bases between them. CDR3 sequence: CASSSGPPGAQHF. The CDR3 nucleotides are TGTGCCAGCAGCTCCGGACCCCCCGGAGCCCAGCATTTT.

The V call is TRBV6-2 or TRBV6-3, the J call TRBJ2-2; a weak D match, TRBD1 (6 bases). This CDR3 region has 17 residues. Trimming took 5 bases from V and 2 from J, leaving 18 bases between them. The germline V gene encodes CDR1 MNHEY and CDR2 SVGEGT. The CDR3 spells CASSPPFGTLNTGELFF. CDR3 in DNA: TGTGCCAGCAGTCCCCCTTTCGGGACACTAAACACCGGGGAGCTGTTTTTT.

Only a few counts were recorded for this clonotype. The rearrangement joins TRBV6-2 or TRBV6-3 to TRBJ2-5; D ambiguous. The CDR3 has 13 amino acids. Germline CDR1 MNHEY, CDR2 SVGEGT. V lost 8 bases to trimming and J lost 5 bases, with 15 bases between them. The CDR3 DNA reads TGTGCCAGCCGGGCCGCGCACAAGGAGACCCAGTACTTC. Translating gives CASRAAHKETQYF.

This clonotype occurred many times. This chain uses TRBV12-3 or TRBV12-4 with TRBJ2-5; D unclear. The length of the CDR3 is 10 residues. V lost 8 bases to trimming and J lost 5 bases, with 6 bases between them. CDR3 protein: CASAGETQYF. The CDR3 DNA sequence: TGTGCCAGCGCTGGGGAGACCCAGTACTTC.

This chain uses TRBV6-5 with TRBJ2-5; D is ambiguous. In germline, CDR1 is MNHEY, CDR2 SVGAGI. Trimming cost V 3 bases and J 3 bases, with 8 bases left between them. CDR3 size: 13 residues. CDR3 sequence: CASSYGSEETQYF. In nucleotides, the CDR3 is TGTGCCAGCAGTTATGGGTCAGAAGAGACCCAGTACTTC.

The sample holds a few counts of this clonotype. This chain links TRBV14 with TRBJ2-7, with D unclear. The germline V gene encodes CDR1 SGHDN and CDR2 FVKESK. The V gene lost 0 bases and the J gene lost 2 bases, with 11 bases spanning the gap. The CDR3 sequence is 15 residues long. The CDR3 reads CASSQDYRPAYEQYF. CDR3 DNA sequence: TGTGCCAGCAGCCAAGATTACCGCCCGGCCTACGAGCAGTACTTC.

V usage is TRBV6-2 or TRBV6-3 and J usage is TRBJ1-1, with D possibly matching TRBD1 (5 bases). In germline, CDR1 is MNHEY, CDR2 SVGEGT. V shed 2 bases and J shed 0 bases, with 13 bases lying between them. The CDR3 is made up of 16 amino acids. The CDR3 DNA reads as TGTGCCAGCAGTTACCCTATGACAGTTTTGAACACTGAAGCTTTCTTT. Its translation: CASSYPMTVLNTEAFF.

This clonotype was recorded a few times. The rearrangement uses TRBV4-3 and TRBJ1-2; D remains unclear. CDR1 LGHNA and CDR2 YSLEER come from the germline V gene. Deletions cut 0 bases from V and 2 bases from J, with 7 bases between. CDR3 length equals 14 residues. CDR3 nucleotides: TGCGCCAGCAGCCAAGAAGAGGGAAACTATGGCTACACCTTC. Translated: CASSQEEGNYGYTF.

The sample holds a few counts of this clonotype. This clone may be a read error of a much larger clone one base away. The genes are TRBV5-6 and TRBJ1-1; D is uncertain. The V end was cut by 2 bases, the J end by 4 bases, with 3 bases between. The CDR3 spans 11 residues. Germline V lookup: CDR1 SGHDT, CDR2 YYEEEE. CDR3 in DNA: TGTGCCAGCAGCTTCGCCACTGAAGCTTTCTTT. Its translation: CASSFATEAFF.

This chain links TRBV20-1 with TRBJ2-7; 12 nucleotides line up with TRBD2. Trimming cost V 6 bases and J 0 bases; bases outside gene matches: 9. CDR3 length: 16 amino acids. Germline CDR1 reads DFQATT; CDR2 reads SNEGSKA (reference sequence). CDR3 nucleotide sequence: TGCAGTGCGCCGAGCGCTAGCGGGAGGGCCTCCTACGAGCAGTACTTC. Residues: CSAPSASGRASYEQYF.

This clonotype was recorded a few times. The J gene is TRBJ2-1, the V gene TRBV6-1, with D perhaps given as TRBD1 or TRBD2 (7 bases each). Germline CDR1 reads MNHNS; CDR2 reads SASEGT. This CDR3 has 15 residues. V shed 6 bases and J shed 4 bases, with 16 bases lying between them. The DNA of the CDR3 is TGTGCCAGCAGGCCCAGCGGGACAGTTTACAATGAGCAGTTCTTC. The encoded protein is CASRPSGTVYNEQFF.

A few counts support this clonotype. V usage is TRBV20-1 and J usage is TRBJ1-6; a weak D match, TRBD1 (6 bases). Germline V lookup: CDR1 DFQATT, CDR2 SNEGSKA (reference sequence). Trimming stripped 3 bases from V and 3 bases from J, with 9 bases between. The CDR3 covers 14 residues. CDR3 amino acids: CSAREGGYNSPLHF. As DNA, the CDR3 is TGCAGTGCTAGGGAGGGGGGCTATAATTCACCCCTCCACTTT.

V is TRBV12-3 or TRBV12-4 and J is TRBJ2-7; TRBD2 aligns across 10 bases. Trimming took 6 bases from V and 2 from J; bases not matched to a gene: 7. The CDR3 contains 15 residues. CDR3 DNA: TGTGCCAGCAGAAAAAGCGGGAGGGCCACCTACGAGCAGTACTTC. Amino acid sequence: CASRKSGRATYEQYF.

This clonotype showed up just a few times. The genes are TRBV12-3 or TRBV12-4 and TRBJ1-1; no reliable D call. Trimming removed 6 bases at V and 0 bases at J, with 5 bases between. This CDR3 has 12 amino acids. The CDR3 region has the DNA TGTGCCAGCAGGAACATGAACACTGAAGCTTTCTTT. Amino acid sequence: CASRNMNTEAFF.

V and J are TRBV29-1 and TRBJ2-1; 14 bases line up with TRBD2. Germline CDR1 SQVTM, CDR2 ANQGSEA. This CDR3 contains 14 residues. Trimming at V came to 7 bases and at J to 6 bases, leaving 5 bases not matched to a gene. The CDR3 DNA is TGCAGCGCCTCGACTAGCGGGGGGGCCAATGAGCAGTTCTTC. Translating it yields CSASTSGGANEQFF.

This clonotype was seen repeatedly, ten times or more. The CDR3 coding sequence is TGTGCCAGCAGTTTACTGGCCAGGGACGAGCAGTACTTC. Its translation: CASSLLARDEQYF. The chain is built from TRBV27 and TRBJ2-7, with D perhaps matching TRBD1 (5 bases). Germline V CDR1 and CDR2: MNHEY, SMNVEV (reference sequence). With 2 bases removed from V and 5 bases from J, the gap between germline ends came to 10 bases. The length of the CDR3 is 13 residues.

This clonotype was recorded a few times. The chain combines TRBV20-1 with TRBJ2-1; TRBD1 or TRBD2 may be the D gene (5 bases each). This CDR3 has 14 residues. V was shortened by 6 bases and J by 0 bases, with 12 bases between the two germline ends. CDR1 is DFQATT, CDR2 SNEGSKA, per germline (reference sequence). The CDR3: CSAGDVSSYNEQFF. CDR3 sequence (DNA): TGCAGTGCGGGGGACGTGAGCTCCTACAATGAGCAGTTCTTC.

The sample holds a few counts of this clonotype. The rearrangement joins TRBV27 to TRBJ2-7, with D possibly being TRBD1 (6 bases). CDR1 is MNHEY, CDR2 SMNVEV, per germline (reference sequence). CDR3 length: 16 residues. Trimming took 5 bases from V and 2 from J, leaving 19 bases between them. This CDR3 reads CASSSNREISTYEQYF. In DNA form, the CDR3 reads TGTGCCAGCAGTAGCAACAGGGAAATTTCTACCTACGAGCAGTACTTC.

Only a few counts were recorded for this clonotype. The chain has TRBV7-3 and TRBJ2-5, with TRBD1 as a possible D gene (6 bases). This CDR3 comprises 14 residues. With 5 bases removed from V and 4 bases from J, the gap between germline ends came to 14 bases. In germline, CDR1 is SGHTA, CDR2 FQGTGA. CDR3 in amino acids: CASSKQGSAETQYF. Written as DNA, the CDR3 is TGTGCCAGCAGCAAACAGGGTTCGGCAGAGACCCAGTACTTC.

This chain joins TRBV18 and TRBJ2-7; D is unclear. The CDR3 runs 14 residues. The germline V gene has CDR1 KGHSH and CDR2 LQKENI. Trimming pared 1 base from V and 5 bases from J, leaving 12 bases between. CDR3 coding DNA: TGTGCCAGCTCACCACTTGCGACATTCCACGAGCAGTACTTC. Amino acids: CASSPLATFHEQYF.

The J gene is TRBJ2-5, the V gene TRBV6-5; possibly TRBD1 for D (5 bases). The CDR3 runs 13 residues. The germline V gene encodes CDR1 MNHEY and CDR2 SVGAGI. V was cut by 2 bases and J by 5 bases, with 9 bases left in between. This CDR3 is CASSYGHRETQYF. The CDR3 region has the DNA TGTGCCAGCAGTTACGGACATAGGGAGACCCAGTACTTC.

The chain joins TRBV6-2 or TRBV6-3 to TRBJ2-7; 11 bases match TRBD2. The germline CDR1 and CDR2 sequences are MNHEY and SVGEGT. There are 17 residues in the CDR3. V was clipped by 4 bases and J by 1 base; unmatched bases: 9. CDR3 protein: CASSSRGLAAGSYEQYF. The CDR3 coding sequence is TGTGCCAGCAGTTCCAGGGGACTAGCGGCCGGATCCTACGAGCAGTACTTC.

The chain recombines TRBV5-8 with TRBJ2-7; D unclear. The germline CDR1 and CDR2 sequences are SGHTS and YDEGEE. The CDR3 extends over 14 amino acids. V lost 4 bases, J lost 2 bases, and 13 bases lay in between. DNA of the CDR3: TGTGCCAGCAGCCCACGGACGGTACCCTACGAGCAGTACTTC. As protein: CASSPRTVPYEQYF.

This clonotype showed up just a few times. The chain carries TRBV6-1 and TRBJ2-2; D remains ambiguous. Germline V lookup: CDR1 MNHNS, CDR2 SASEGT. CDR3 length equals 15 residues. The V end lost 6 bases, the J end lost 0 bases, and 11 bases lay between the germline ends. CDR3 residues: CASRGFNANTGELFF. The CDR3 coding sequence is TGTGCCAGCAGAGGTTTCAACGCGAACACCGGGGAGCTGTTTTTT.